This entry describes one T cell receptor (beta chain). The clone's antigen remains unknown. No base quality information exists; no much larger clone differs at one position. These data originate in a study of T cell repertoires in cytomegalovirus infection (dated by TCRdb to between 2018 and 2021). For context, the study as a whole: The peptide stimulations were aimed at well-studied HLA-B-restricted epitopes as well as recently identified HLA-C-restricted CMV epitopes, whose presentation resists viral immunomodulation. Because public TCR beta signatures pointed to carriage of CMV infection together with the matching HLA type, the HLA type of each donor mattered for the analysis.

Sequencing used an Illumina HiSeq 1500. TCRdb cleaned the public reads at Q25 with fastp, built clones with MiXCR and kept in-frame beta chains. Rows are combined by CDR3 protein, so each entry shows the most common genes and DNA. The sample yields roughly 350,000 distinct CDR3 sequences; about 35% were counted once. The leading ten clones occupy approximately 13% of the sample. In the paper's terms, the treatment or condition label means: in vitro stimulation with specific CMV peptide epitopes to enrich CMV-specific T cells. A distance of 13 bases separates the germline ends of V and J, which lose 3 bases and 5 bases respectively. From the cysteine through the phenylalanine, the CDR3 covers 14 amino acids. The kept DNA is CDR3 alone, 42 bases in frame from the first base. On the study overall, not on this receptor specifically: The ex vivo response was dominated by HLA-C-restricted CMV-specific TCR beta clonotypes, which also provided the single most frequent clonotype in two of eight donors. In both this cohort and an independent roughly 360-donor cohort, the cumulative frequency of public TCR beta family members distinguished carriers of CMV infection plus the relevant HLA type.

The sequence joins TRBV12-3 or TRBV12-4 to TRBJ1-2; a confident D gene designation cannot be given. This TCR was sampled from a human donor in good health (CMV status not recorded). Some clones in this sample may be carry-over from other donors' samples. The source was cultured PBMCs, collected from culture after CMV antigen stimulation. CDR3 loop: CASSFNRGLYGYTF. The nucleotide sequence reads as follows: TGTGCCAGCAGTTTTAACCGTGGCTTATATGGCTACACCTTC.